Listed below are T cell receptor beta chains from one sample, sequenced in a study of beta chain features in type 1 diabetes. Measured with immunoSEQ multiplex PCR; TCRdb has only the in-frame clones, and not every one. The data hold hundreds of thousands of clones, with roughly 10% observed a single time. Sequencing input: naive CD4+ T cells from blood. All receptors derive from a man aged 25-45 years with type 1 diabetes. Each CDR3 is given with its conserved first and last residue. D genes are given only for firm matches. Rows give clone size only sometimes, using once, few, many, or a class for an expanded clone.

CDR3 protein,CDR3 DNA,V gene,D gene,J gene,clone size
CAWGGSDTQYF,TGTGCCTGGGGGGGCTCGGATACGCAGTATTTT,TRBV30,.,TRBJ2-3,few
CASSSYSDTQYF,TGTGCCAGCAGCTCCTACTCAGATACGCAGTATTTT,TRBV13,.,TRBJ2-3,.
CASSLDRGRLGYTF,TGTGCCAGCAGCTTGGACAGGGGGCGCTTGGGCTACACCTTC,TRBV5-6,TRBD1,TRBJ1-2,.
CACQGLGTEAFF,TGTGCCTGCCAGGGTTTGGGCACTGAAGCTTTCTTT,TRBV30,.,TRBJ1-1,few
CAISESLDTQYF,TGTGCCATCAGTGAGTCCTTAGATACGCAGTATTTT,TRBV10-3,.,TRBJ2-3,.
CASRPAGGRTGELFF,TGTGCCAGCAGGCCAGCGGGGGGGCGGACCGGGGAGCTGTTTTTT,TRBV27,TRBD2,TRBJ2-2,.
CASSPQVPGVSTDTQYF,TGTGCCAGCTCACCACAGGTCCCGGGGGTGTCCACAGATACGCAGTATTTT,TRBV18,.,TRBJ2-3,few
CASSFPGAGDEQFF,TGCGCCAGCAGCTTTCCCGGAGCGGGGGATGAGCAGTTCTTC,TRBV5-1,TRBD2,TRBJ2-1,few
CASQGQGVGGYTF,TGTGCCAGCCAAGGACAGGGAGTGGGCGGCTACACCTTC,TRBV6-6,TRBD1,TRBJ1-2,.
CTSSQDTSGGTGELFF,TGCACCAGCAGCCAAGATACTAGCGGGGGAACCGGGGAGCTGTTTTTT,TRBV1,.,TRBJ2-2,.
CASSFLGQAIYNEQFF,TGTGCCAGCAGCTTTTTAGGACAGGCCATCTACAATGAGCAGTTCTTC,TRBV11-2,TRBD1,TRBJ2-1,.
CASSLVGGDYEQYF,TGTGCCAGCAGCTTAGTAGGCGGGGACTACGAGCAGTACTTC,TRBV7-2,.,TRBJ2-7,few
CASSVTGGRLNSPLHF,TGCGCCAGCAGCGTGACAGGGGGCCGGTTGAATTCACCCCTCCACTTT,TRBV5-1,TRBD1,TRBJ1-6,few
CASSVTGTGNTIYF,TGTGCCAGCAGCGTCACAGGGACGGGAAACACCATATATTTT,TRBV9,.,TRBJ1-3,.